The 26 T cell receptor beta chains reported below all come from one sample, sequenced in a study of blood T cell repertoires in COVID-19 (dated by TCRdb to 2018 to 2021). Receptors were amplified or captured by the immunoSEQ multiplex PCR assay. TCRdb's version of the immuneACCESS table is confined to in-frame rearrangements and falls short of the full clone set. An unresolved V gene accounts for under half of the shortfall where checked; the remainder is of unknown origin. The sample table holds around 58,000 clones, of which 75% to 85% were seen once. The biggest ten clones account for approximately 20% of the sample. The specimen sequenced was peripheral blood. The origin of the receptors is a human donor in a cohort sampled during active COVID-19.

This chain links TRBV19 with TRBJ1-2, with D unresolved. The V and J ends lost 5 bases and 6 bases respectively, with 13 bases between them. The CDR3 runs 13 residues. Per germline, CDR1 LNHDA and CDR2 SQIVND (reference sequence). The CDR3 DNA sequence: TGTGCCAGTAGTCTACAGTATTTGGATGGCTACACCTTC. Protein: CASSLQYLDGYTF. The full variable domain, completed using reference TRBV19 and TRBJ1-2, is DGGITQSPKYLFRKEGQNVTLSCEQNLNHDAMYWYRQDPGQGLRLIYYSQIVNDFQKGDIAEGYSVSREKKESFPLTVTSAQKNPTAFYLCASSLQYLDGYTFGSGTRLTVV.

CDR3 region: CASSRDRGSYNEQFF. As DNA, the CDR3 is TGCGCCAGCAGCCGCGACAGGGGCTCCTACAATGAGCAGTTCTTC. V usage is TRBV4-3 and J usage is TRBJ2-1, with TRBD1 matching over 8 bases. The CDR3 totals 15 residues. Unmatched junction bases numbered 2, after V lost 4 bases and J lost 0 bases. Per germline, CDR1 LGHNA and CDR2 YSLEER.

V gene TRBV19 combines with J gene TRBJ1-1, with 7 nucleotides matching TRBD1. This CDR3 comprises 14 residues. The ends lost 0 bases at V and 4 bases at J; junction bases unmatched: 2. Germline assignment: CDR1 LNHDA and CDR2 SQIVND (reference sequence). The CDR3 spells CASSIETGFTEAFF. Here the CDR3 DNA reads TGTGCCAGTAGTATAGAGACAGGGTTCACTGAAGCTTTCTTT.

The chain couples TRBV25-1 to TRBJ1-2; a possible D gene is TRBD1 (5 bases). Germline V gene lookup returns CDR1 MGHDK and CDR2 SYGVNS. V lost 3 bases to trimming and J lost 8 bases, with 10 bases between them. The CDR3 covers 12 residues. Here the CDR3 DNA reads TGTGCCAGCAGTGATAGGGGCGCCGGCTACACCTTC. It yields the protein CASSDRGAGYTF.

The chain joins TRBV30 to TRBJ1-5; the match to TRBD1 covers 7 bases. V gave up 5 bases and J gave up 4 bases; unmatched junction bases: 5. The CDR3 spans 13 residues. Per germline, CDR1 GTSNPN and CDR2 SVGIG (reference sequence). The CDR3 spells CAWSQGWNQPQHF. The CDR3 DNA sequence: TGTGCCTGGTCACAGGGGTGGAATCAGCCCCAGCATTTT.

The chain uses TRBV14 and TRBJ1-6; a possible D gene is TRBD1 (6 bases). The CDR3 length is 15 residues. The V gene's germline CDR1 is SGHDN and CDR2 FVKESK. Trimming removed 2 bases at V and 7 bases at J, with 12 bases between. CDR3 DNA: TGTGCCAGCAGCCAAATACAGGGAGGGAATTCACCCCTCCACTTT. It yields the protein CASSQIQGGNSPLHF.

The CDR3 protein is CASSNSGGGRETQYF. The DNA of the CDR3 is TGTGCCAGCAGCAATAGCGGGGGGGGCCGGGAGACCCAGTACTTC. The chain employs TRBV11-2 and TRBJ2-5; 11 nucleotides agree with TRBD2. The germline V gene has CDR1 SGHAT and CDR2 FQNNGV. The CDR3 consists of 15 residues. The ends lost 5 bases at V and 5 bases at J; junction bases unmatched: 7.

This rearrangement joins TRBV3-1 (or the pseudogene TRBV3-2) to TRBJ1-2; 7 nucleotides align to TRBD1. The trim removed 4 bases at V and 4 bases at J, leaving 9 bases unmatched. Germline CDR1 and CDR2: LGHDT and YNNKEL (reference sequence). The CDR3 loop spans 15 amino acids. CDR3 nucleotides: TGTGCCAGCAGCCCCCGACAGGGTGTGAGCTATGGCTACACCTTC. This sequence encodes CASSPRQGVSYGYTF.

Only a few counts were recorded for this clone. V is TRBV9 and J is TRBJ1-6, with D unclear. The ends were cut back, 0 bases at V and 8 bases at J, with 12 bases in the middle. The CDR3 runs to 15 residues. The V gene's germline CDR1 is SGDLS and CDR2 YYNGEE. In DNA form, the CDR3 reads TGTGCCAGCAGCGTAGTTGAAACCGGGGATTCACCCCTCCACTTT. This translates into CASSVVETGDSPLHF.

This clone was recorded only once. This chain joins TRBV6-6 and TRBJ1-6; perhaps TRBD1 as D (6 bases). Trimming stripped 2 bases from V and 9 bases from J, with 17 bases between. Per germline, CDR1 MNHNY and CDR2 SVGAGI (reference sequence). This CDR3 contains 16 residues. This CDR3 reads CASSYPQQGQGSPLHF. Written as DNA, the CDR3 is TGTGCCAGCAGTTACCCCCAACAGGGCCAAGGTTCACCCCTCCACTTT.

The J gene is TRBJ2-1, the V gene TRBV6-2 or TRBV6-3; a possible D gene is TRBD1 (8 bases). Germline values: CDR1 MNHEY, CDR2 SVGEGT. This CDR3 is 15 amino acids long. Deletions cut 5 bases from V and 2 bases from J, with 13 bases between. CDR3 region: CASSHRGGPYNEQFF. The CDR3 DNA reads TGTGCCAGCAGTCACAGGGGGGGGCCCTACAATGAGCAGTTCTTC.

The CDR3 reads CASTTSGTGRIYGYTF. DNA for the CDR3: TGCGCCAGCACAACGTCCGGGACAGGGCGAATCTATGGCTACACCTTC. The J gene is TRBJ1-2, the V gene TRBV10-1; 9 bases align to TRBD1. This CDR3 has 16 amino acids. Trimming took 7 bases from V and 4 from J; bases not matched to a gene: 13. Germline V gene data show CDR1 as WNHNN and CDR2 as SYGVQD (reference sequence).

This chain joins TRBV10-1 and TRBJ1-6; D is unresolved. The CDR3 is 14 residues long. Trimming stripped 2 bases from V and 7 bases from J, with 9 bases between. From germline, CDR1 is WNHNN and CDR2 SYGVQD (reference sequence). The CDR3 loop reads CASSETGGNSPLHF. In DNA, the CDR3 is TGCGCCAGCAGTGAGACCGGCGGCAATTCACCCCTCCACTTT.

The chain links TRBV11-2 to TRBJ2-3; D not resolved. CDR1 is SGHAT, CDR2 FQNNGV, per germline. Trimming cost V 5 bases and J 0 bases, with 9 bases left between them. The CDR3 is 14 residues long. As DNA, the CDR3 is TGTGCCAGCAGCCCCCGGTTTAGCACAGATACGCAGTATTTT. It encodes CASSPRFSTDTQYF. Combining the CDR3 with reference TRBV11-2 and TRBJ2-3 gives the whole variable domain EAGVAQSPRYKIIEKRQSVAFWCNPISGHATLYWYQQILGQGPKLLIQFQNNGVVDDSQLPKDRFSAERLKGVDSTLKIQPAKLEDSAVYLCASSPRFSTDTQYFGPGTRLTVL.

This chain uses TRBV19 with TRBJ1-5, with D possibly matching TRBD1 (6 bases). The CDR3 length is 14 residues. With 3 bases removed from V and 4 bases from J, the gap between germline ends came to 10 bases. In germline, CDR1 is LNHDA, CDR2 SQIVND (reference sequence). The chain's CDR3 is CASSIRDKNQPQHF. The CDR3, as DNA: TGTGCCAGTAGTATCCGGGACAAGAATCAGCCCCAGCATTTT.

The V gene is TRBV10-3, the J gene TRBJ2-3; 7 nucleotides agree with TRBD1. The J segment lost 2 bases and the V segment lost 5 bases, leaving 4 bases of the junction unmatched. This CDR3 contains 14 residues. Germline lookup yields CDR1 ENHRY and CDR2 SYGVKD. The CDR3 here is CAISRQGDTDTQYF. CDR3 nucleotide sequence: TGTGCCATCAGTCGTCAGGGGGACACAGATACGCAGTATTTT.

With respect to this clone: Germline and junction disagree at one end, which may indicate a read error. This chain connects TRBV18 to TRBJ2-2; TRBD2 aligns across 9 bases. Per germline, CDR1 KGHSH and CDR2 LQKENI. This CDR3 contains 22 residues. In nucleotides, the CDR3 is TGCGCCAGCTCACCACGGGGGGCCGCGCTGCAGCGGGGGGACTTAAACACCGGGGAGCTGTTTTTT. This gives the protein CASSPRGAALQRGDLNTGELFF. The variable domain in full, completed from reference TRBV18 and TRBJ2-2, reads NAGVMQNPRHLVRRRGQEARLRCSPMKGHSHVYWYRQLPEEGLKFMVYLQKENIIDESGMPKERFSAEFPKEGPSILRIQQVVRGDSAAYFCASSPRGAALQRGDLNTGELFFGEGSRLTVL.

The V gene is TRBV5-1, the J gene TRBJ2-7; 8 positions agree with TRBD1. V lost 1 base, J lost 7 bases, and 7 bases stayed unmatched. The CDR3 totals 14 residues. Germline values: CDR1 SGHRS, CDR2 YFSETQ. CDR3 loop: CASSLQDRVGEQYF. Written as DNA, the CDR3 is TGCGCCAGCAGCTTGCAGGACAGGGTGGGTGAGCAGTACTTC.

This clone appeared once. The V gene is TRBV19, the J gene TRBJ1-1; D is unclear. This CDR3 region has 12 residues. Germline CDR1 reads LNHDA; CDR2 reads SQIVND (reference sequence). V gave up 4 bases and J gave up 4 bases, with 7 bases separating them. The CDR3 nucleotides are TGTGCCAGTAGTACCCCCAGCACTGAAGCTTTCTTT. Encoded protein: CASSTPSTEAFF.

The chain has TRBV24-1 and TRBJ2-3, with a weak D call TRBD1 (6 bases). The CDR3 is 15 residues long. Trimming took 6 bases from V and 0 from J, leaving 12 bases between them. Germline V gene lookup returns CDR1 KGHDR and CDR2 SFDVKD. The CDR3: CATSTNRDSTDTQYF. CDR3 nucleotide sequence: TGTGCCACCAGTACCAACAGGGATAGCACAGATACGCAGTATTTT.

The chain recombines TRBV7-3 with TRBJ2-1, with D uncertain. Trimming shortened V by 0 bases and J by 5 bases, and 5 bases separated the two germline ends. Germline assignment: CDR1 SGHTA and CDR2 FQGTGA. This CDR3 comprises 13 residues. The CDR3 here is CASSLTLDNEQFF. CDR3 coding DNA: TGTGCCAGCAGCTTAACCCTAGACAATGAGCAGTTCTTC.

This clone was recorded a few times. The chain uses TRBV19 and TRBJ2-7, with 7 bases fitting TRBD2. The CDR3 consists of 16 residues. V shed 5 bases, J shed 2 bases, and the junction held 12 bases outside the gene matches. Germline V gene data show CDR1 as LNHDA and CDR2 as SQIVND (reference sequence). The CDR3 DNA follows: TGTGCCAGTAGTCCCGACCCAGGGAGGGAGGCCTACGAGCAGTACTTC. It codes for CASSPDPGREAYEQYF.

This chain uses TRBV6-5 with TRBJ2-3; 9 bases agree with TRBD1. The CDR3 consists of 14 residues. The V segment lost 7 bases and the J segment 5 bases; nucleotides outside the gene matches: 7. CDR1 MNHEY and CDR2 SVGAGI come from the germline V gene. The CDR3 DNA reads as TGTGCCAGCATCTTGGGACAGGGAGGAGATACGCAGTATTTT. Translated: CASILGQGGDTQYF.

V is TRBV19 and J is TRBJ2-1; the match to TRBD2 covers 9 bases. The CDR3 extends over 14 amino acids. The ends lost 7 bases at V and 9 bases at J; junction bases unmatched: 10. Per germline, CDR1 LNHDA and CDR2 SQIVND (reference sequence). CDR3 nucleotide sequence: TGTGCCAGTACCATCCGGACTAGCGATGGTGAGCAGTTCTTC. It encodes CASTIRTSDGEQFF.

The rearrangement joins TRBV7-8 to TRBJ1-1; D not certain. V gave up 0 bases and J gave up 7 bases, with 12 bases separating them. The germline gives CDR1 SGHVS, CDR2 FQNEAQ. The CDR3 has 14 amino acids. CDR3 in DNA: TGTGCCAGCAGCTTAGCGCTGGAGACGGTTGAAGCTTTCTTT. This gives the protein CASSLALETVEAFF.

This clone was seen only once. The chain carries TRBV11-3 and TRBJ1-1; D might be TRBD1 (6 bases). Germline CDR1 SGHNT, CDR2 YENEEA. The CDR3 contains 14 residues. V lost 1 base and J lost 5, with 11 bases in between. CDR3 protein: CASSLVGRGTEAFF. The CDR3, as DNA: TGTGCCAGCAGCTTAGTGGGCAGGGGAACTGAAGCTTTCTTT.